Following are 12 T cell receptor beta chains from one sample sequenced in a study of blood T cell repertoires in COVID-19. The protocol was immunoSEQ multiplex PCR, while the TCRdb copy is restricted to in-frame clones and leaves out a portion. The sample consists of approximately 91,000 clones, more than 70% of them appearing once. The specimen was peripheral blood. These receptors came from a man aged 70 or older with acute or convalescent COVID-19.

The chain links TRBV28 to TRBJ1-1; 12 bases fit TRBD1. Unmatched junction bases numbered 12, after V lost 7 bases and J lost 6 bases. CDR3 length: 16 residues. In germline, CDR1 is MDHEN, CDR2 SYDVKM. This CDR3 is CASTSTGTGGGAEAFF. The CDR3 coding sequence is TGTGCCAGCACCTCTACGGGGACAGGGGGCGGAGCTGAAGCTTTCTTT. Supplemented by reference TRBV28 and TRBJ1-1, the full variable domain reads DVKVTQSSRYLVKRTGEKVFLECVQDMDHENMFWYRQDPGLGLRLIYFSYDVKMKEKGDIPEGYSVSREKKERFSLILESASTNQTSMYLCASTSTGTGGGAEAFFGQGTRLTVV.

The chain employs TRBV5-4 and TRBJ2-7; tentatively, D is TRBD2 (6 bases). Trimming removed 0 bases from V and 4 bases from J, with 14 bases in between. Germline-derived CDR1 and CDR2 are SGHNT and YYREEE (reference sequence). The CDR3 runs to 15 residues. CDR3 DNA: TGTGCCAGCAGCTTGGCCGGCGGGATCGGGTACGAGCAGTACTTC. Amino acid sequence: CASSLAGGIGYEQYF.

The V and J genes are TRBV2 and TRBJ2-4; TRBD1 is a possible D gene (5 bases). The V end was cut by 7 bases, the J end by 4 bases, with 11 bases between. Germline V lookup: CDR1 SNHLY, CDR2 FYNNEI. The CDR3 covers 13 residues. CDR3 region: CASTVDSKNIQYF. CDR3 DNA: TGTGCCAGCACCGTCGACAGTAAAAACATTCAGTACTTC.

The chain recombines TRBV5-1 with TRBJ2-7, with 7 bases fitting TRBD2. CDR1 SGHRS and CDR2 YFSETQ come from the germline V gene. The CDR3 consists of 16 residues. V lost 4 bases to trimming and J lost 0 bases; unmatched junction nucleotides: 10. CDR3 region: CASSRFPSGSSYEQYF. CDR3 nucleotide sequence: TGCGCCAGCAGCCGGTTTCCTAGCGGTTCCTCCTACGAGCAGTACTTC.

The chain couples TRBV5-1 to TRBJ2-7; 7 bases are shared with TRBD1. The V gene end was trimmed by 1 base and the J gene end by 6 bases; junction bases not matched to a gene: 10. The CDR3 spans 15 residues. Germline CDR1 is SGHRS and CDR2 is YFSETQ. The chain's CDR3 is CASSLYPGTESEQYF. CDR3 DNA: TGCGCCAGCAGCTTGTATCCCGGGACAGAGAGCGAGCAGTACTTC.

The rearrangement links TRBV5-8 to TRBJ2-7; TRBD1 is a possible D gene (5 bases). The V gene lost 4 bases and the J gene lost 6 bases, with 8 bases spanning the gap. The CDR3 runs to 11 residues. CDR1 and CDR2 from the germline V gene are SGHTS and YDEGEE. Here the CDR3 reads CASSRTSEQYF. The CDR3 coding sequence is TGTGCCAGCAGCCGGACATCCGAGCAGTACTTC.

V and J are TRBV5-1 and TRBJ2-1; 7 bases are shared with TRBD2. This CDR3 is built from 15 residues. Germline V gives CDR1 SGHRS, CDR2 YFSETQ. V shed 3 bases and J 2 bases; nucleotides not matched to a gene: 5. Here the CDR3 DNA reads TGCGCCAGCAGCTCGGGGGAGGGCACCTACAATGAGCAGTTCTTC. Translating it yields CASSSGEGTYNEQFF.

The chain links TRBV6-5 to TRBJ1-1, with TRBD1 matching 9 bases. The germline V gene has CDR1 MNHEY and CDR2 SVGAGI. The CDR3 loop spans 14 amino acids. Trimming took 5 bases from V and 5 from J; bases not matched to a gene: 6. For the CDR3, the DNA is TGTGCCAGCAGTAAGACAGGGGGTGATACTGAAGCTTTCTTT. It codes for CASSKTGGDTEAFF.

V usage is TRBV5-1 and J usage is TRBJ2-1, with TRBD2 as a possible D gene (6 bases). Germline V gives CDR1 SGHRS, CDR2 YFSETQ. Trimming removed 3 bases from V and 5 bases from J, with 12 bases in between. The CDR3 spans 14 residues. The DNA of the CDR3 is TGCGCCAGCAGCTGGGGGGACTCGCACAATGAGCAGTTCTTC. Its translation is CASSWGDSHNEQFF.

The rearrangement joins TRBV10-3 to TRBJ1-1, with TRBD1 matching 8 bases. From germline, CDR1 is ENHRY and CDR2 SYGVKD. The CDR3 is 14 amino acids. Unmatched junction bases numbered 9, after V lost 0 bases and J lost 12 bases. In DNA form, the CDR3 reads TGTGCCATCAGTGAGTCATCCTTCAGGGGGCGAACTTTCTTT. This encodes CAISESSFRGRTFF.

The chain joins TRBV4-3 to TRBJ2-5, with TRBD2 identical over 15 bases. Germline trimming cut 3 bases from V and 5 bases from J; bases unmatched to any gene: 1. This CDR3 has 15 amino acids. Germline V gene lookup returns CDR1 LGHNA and CDR2 YSLEER. CDR3 sequence (DNA): TGCGCCAGCAGCCAGGGGACTAGCGGGAGGGAGACCCAGTACTTC. This gives the protein CASSQGTSGRETQYF.

V and J are TRBV7-2 and TRBJ2-7; 8 bases are shared with TRBD1. The V gene's germline CDR1 is SGHTA and CDR2 FQGNSA. The CDR3 loop spans 15 amino acids. J gave up 0 bases and V 5 bases, and 6 bases lay outside the gene matches. The CDR3 sequence: CASSARDRSSYEQYF. CDR3 DNA: TGTGCCAGCAGCGCCCGGGACAGGAGCTCCTACGAGCAGTACTTC.